This TCR beta chain was identified during a study of STAT3 mutations in large granular lymphocyte leukemia. Study conclusions and caveats: Every T-LGLL patient had at least one immunodominant TCRbeta clonotype.

TCRdb keeps only in-frame clones here, not all; method: immunoSEQ multiplex PCR. The sample has around 4,100 clones; more than 55% are singletons. The germline V gene has CDR1 LNHNV and CDR2 YYDKDF (reference sequence). With 4 bases removed from V and 4 bases from J, the gap between germline ends came to 13 bases. The CDR3 covers 14 residues. Remarks on this clone: No antigen is known for it.

Sequences were obtained from PBMCs. The chain is built from TRBV15 and TRBJ1-2; D unclear. The sequence came from a human donor with T large granular lymphocyte leukemia. Some clones in this sample may be carry-over from other donors' samples. CDR3 DNA sequence: TGTGCCACCAGCACCAGGACCAGCGGCTATGGCTACACCTTC. This translates into CATSTRTSGYGYTF. Combining the CDR3 with reference TRBV15 and TRBJ1-2 gives the whole variable domain DAMVIQNPRYQVTQFGKPVTLSCSQTLNHNVMYWYQQKSSQAPKLLFHYYDKDFNNEADTPDNFQSRRPNTSFCFLDIRSPGLGDTAMYLCATSTRTSGYGYTFGSGTRLTVV.